This T cell receptor (beta chain) comes out of a study of blood T cell repertoires in COVID-19. V lost 7 bases to trimming and J lost 2 bases; unmatched junction nucleotides: 5. Germline CDR1 reads MNHEY; CDR2 reads SVGAGI. The CDR3 has 13 residues. Profiling relied on immunoSEQ multiplex PCR, and the TCRdb table lists in-frame clones only, not all of them. Here the sample spans 85,000 to 130,000 clones, 80% to 90% being singletons. The V and J genes are TRBV6-5 and TRBJ2-7; 7 bases are a match to TRBD2. Sequenced input: PBMCs or T cells enriched from blood (not recorded which). This clonotype originated in a woman aged 45-59 years who had recovered from COVID-19. CDR3 sequence: CASTSGDTYEQYF. The CDR3 DNA sequence: TGTGCCAGCACGAGCGGGGATACCTACGAGCAGTACTTC.